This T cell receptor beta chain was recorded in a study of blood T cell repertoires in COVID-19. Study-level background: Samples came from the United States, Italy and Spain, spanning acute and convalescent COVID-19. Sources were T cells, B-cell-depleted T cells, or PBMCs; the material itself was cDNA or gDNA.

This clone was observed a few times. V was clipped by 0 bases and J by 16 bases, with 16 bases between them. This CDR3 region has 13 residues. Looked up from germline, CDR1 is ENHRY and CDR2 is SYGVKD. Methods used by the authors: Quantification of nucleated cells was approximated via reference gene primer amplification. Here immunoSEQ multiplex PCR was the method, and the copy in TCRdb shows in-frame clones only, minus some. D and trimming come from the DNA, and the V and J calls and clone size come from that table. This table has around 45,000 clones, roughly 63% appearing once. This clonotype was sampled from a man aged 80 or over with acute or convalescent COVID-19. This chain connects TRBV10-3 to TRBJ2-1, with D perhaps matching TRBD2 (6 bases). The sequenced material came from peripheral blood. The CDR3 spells CAISESTSGTGFF. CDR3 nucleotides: TGTGCCATCAGTGAGTCGACTAGTGGCACGGGATTCTTC.